Following are 16 T cell receptor beta chains from one sample sequenced in a study of T cells in Graves' hyperthyroidism and ophthalmopathy. Authors of the study amplified TCR beta CDR3 regions from RNA transcripts. HTBI primers drove first-round RT-PCR of the TCR CDR3. One entry per CDR3 protein results from TCRdb running MiXCR on the multiplex PCR reads. The sample holds approximately 270,000 distinct CDR3 sequences, about 14% seen once. Sequences were obtained from blood. The receptors were sampled from a woman between 40 and 50 years old with Graves' hyperthyroidism that later progressed to Graves' ophthalmopathy.

There are many counts of this clonotype. The CDR3 region has the DNA TGTGCCAGCAGCTCGGGGGTGGCGGATAATTCACCCCTCCACTTT. Protein product: CASSSGVADNSPLHF. V and J are TRBV7-9 and TRBJ1-6; TRBD1 is a possible D gene (5 bases). Trimming took off 4 bases at V and 5 bases at J, with 12 bases between the two ends. The CDR3 spans 15 residues. In germline, CDR1 is SEHNR, CDR2 FQNEAQ (reference sequence).

This clonotype has at least ten counts. J is TRBJ2-2 and V is TRBV29-1, with TRBD2 as a possible D gene (5 bases). The CDR3 is 14 amino acids. V was trimmed by 4 bases and J by 1 base, leaving 10 bases between them. Per germline, CDR1 SQVTM and CDR2 ANQGSEA. The CDR3: CSVVPRENTGELFF. DNA for the CDR3: TGCAGCGTTGTGCCCCGGGAGAACACCGGGGAGCTGTTTTTT.

This clonotype was observed many times. The chain has TRBV6-1 and TRBJ1-4, with D possibly TRBD1 on 5 matching bases. The germline V and J ends were trimmed by 6 bases and 10 bases, with 12 bases remaining between them. Germline CDR1 MNHNS, CDR2 SASEGT. This CDR3 spans 12 amino acids. The CDR3 reads CASRTQGGKLFF. CDR3 bases: TGTGCCAGCAGAACGCAGGGCGGAAAACTGTTTTTT.

This clonotype was seen at least ten times. The genes are TRBV6-1 and TRBJ1-1, with 7 bases aligning to TRBD1. The CDR3 totals 13 residues. V shed 7 bases, J shed 0 bases, and the junction held 2 bases outside the gene matches. The germline V gene encodes CDR1 MNHNS and CDR2 SASEGT. Here the CDR3 DNA reads TGTGCCAGCAAGGGACAGCTGAACACTGAAGCTTTCTTT. It is translated as CASKGQLNTEAFF.

This clonotype was detected ten times or more. The CDR3 nucleotides are TGTGCCATCAGTGAGTCGCCAGGGGCAACTAATGAAAAACTGTTTTTT. Amino acids: CAISESPGATNEKLFF. The chain joins TRBV10-3 to TRBJ1-4, with D tentatively TRBD1 (6 bases). Germline values: CDR1 ENHRY, CDR2 SYGVKD. V gave up 0 bases and J gave up 0 bases, with 8 bases separating them. This CDR3 spans 16 amino acids.

In this sample, this clonotype turned up many times. This chain links TRBV20-1 with TRBJ2-5; 10 nucleotides line up with TRBD2. There are 13 residues in the CDR3. V lost 2 bases, J lost 3 bases, and 0 bases stayed unmatched. Germline CDR1 reads DFQATT; CDR2 reads SNEGSKA (reference sequence). The CDR3 region is CSARSGREETQYF. In nucleotides, the CDR3 is TGCAGTGCTAGAAGCGGGAGGGAAGAGACCCAGTACTTC.

This clonotype was recorded many times. This chain uses TRBV12-3 or TRBV12-4 with TRBJ2-7; 8 nucleotides line up with TRBD2. The CDR3 is made up of 14 amino acids. The junction had 8 bases not matched to a gene; V was cut back by 6 bases and J by 4 bases. CDR3 protein: CASSPGTRSYEQYF. The CDR3 DNA is TGTGCCAGCAGCCCCGGGACTAGATCTTACGAGCAGTACTTC.

In its sample, this clonotype was seen a few times. The chain uses TRBV4-1 and TRBJ1-1; 9 bases match TRBD1. V lost 4 bases and J lost 3; bases outside the gene matches: 12. The V gene's germline CDR1 is MGHRA and CDR2 YSYEKL. The CDR3 contains 17 residues. The CDR3, as DNA: TGCGCCAGCAGCCTTCGTACCCTCCGGGACAGGGACACTGAAGCTTTCTTT. Its translation is CASSLRTLRDRDTEAFF.

This clonotype has at least ten counts. The rearrangement joins TRBV13 to TRBJ1-2; 8 nucleotides line up with TRBD1. Germline assignment: CDR1 PRHDT and CDR2 FYEKMQ (reference sequence). Trimming took 7 bases from V and 2 from J; bases not matched to a gene: 6. This CDR3 has 14 amino acids. The CDR3 region is CASNYDRGNYGYTF. The CDR3 nucleotides read TGTGCCAGCAACTACGACAGGGGAAACTATGGCTACACCTTC. Full variable domain (missing parts from reference TRBV13 and TRBJ1-2): AAGVIQSPRHLIKEKRETATLKCYPIPRHDTVYWYQQGPGQDPQFLISFYEKMQSDKGSIPDRFSAQQFSDYHSELNMSSLELGDSALYFCASNYDRGNYGYTFGSGTRLTVV.

This clonotype was seen many times. The V and J genes are TRBV28 and TRBJ1-5; 11 bases map to TRBD1. The CDR3 is 15 residues long. Germline V gene data show CDR1 as MDHEN and CDR2 as SYDVKM. With 6 bases clipped from V and 3 bases from J, the junction kept 4 bases outside the gene matches. CDR3 sequence: CASRGQGVTNQPQHF. The CDR3, as DNA: TGTGCCAGCAGGGGACAGGGGGTTACCAATCAGCCCCAGCATTTT.

The chain recombines TRBV7-8 with TRBJ2-1, with 9 bases lining up with TRBD2. Germline assignment: CDR1 SGHVS and CDR2 FQNEAQ. The CDR3 consists of 19 residues. J gave up 10 bases and V 1 base, and 20 bases lay outside the gene matches. As DNA, the CDR3 is TGTGCCAGCAGCTTAGTTCGTATAGCGGGAGCCCCATCAACGCGCGAGCAGTTCTTC. Amino acid sequence: CASSLVRIAGAPSTREQFF.

This chain links TRBV9 with TRBJ2-1, with 11 bases lining up with TRBD2. With 4 bases clipped from V and 4 bases from J, the junction kept 7 bases outside the gene matches. From germline, CDR1 is SGDLS and CDR2 YYNGEE. The CDR3 is 16 amino acids. The CDR3 loop reads CASSPRLAGFYNEQFF. CDR3 DNA sequence: TGTGCCAGCAGCCCTCGACTAGCGGGATTTTACAATGAGCAGTTCTTC.

This chain connects TRBV25-1 to TRBJ2-5, with TRBD1 as a possible D gene (5 bases). Per germline, CDR1 MGHDK and CDR2 SYGVNS. This CDR3 has 12 residues. V shed 10 bases and J shed 1 base, with 10 bases lying between them. CDR3 loop: CATQGLQETQYF. The DNA of the CDR3 is TGTGCCACCCAGGGCCTCCAAGAGACCCAGTACTTC.

This clonotype has at least ten counts. The chain carries TRBV12-3 or TRBV12-4 and TRBJ1-1, with 8 bases lining up with TRBD1. Trimming took 5 bases from V and 0 from J; bases not matched to a gene: 5. The CDR3 runs 15 residues. The CDR3 region has the DNA TGTGCCAGCAGTCCGGGACAGGACATGAACACTGAAGCTTTCTTT. Translation gives CASSPGQDMNTEAFF.

Here the CDR3 DNA reads TGTGCCAGCAGTTTTAGGGGATACTCAGATCAGCCCCAGCATTTT. Translated, it gives CASSFRGYSDQPQHF. The chain has TRBV27 and TRBJ1-5; D is possibly TRBD1 (5 bases). Trimming shortened V by 3 bases and J by 5 bases, and 14 bases separated the two germline ends. The CDR3 sequence is 15 residues long. Germline V gives CDR1 MNHEY, CDR2 SMNVEV (reference sequence).

This clonotype turned up a few times. The rearrangement links TRBV5-1 to TRBJ2-1; 10 nucleotides align to TRBD2. The CDR3 has 15 amino acids. Germline V gene sequence: CDR1 SGHRS, CDR2 YFSETQ. V lost 4 bases and J lost 4; bases outside the gene matches: 5. CDR3 amino acids: CASSLEAGGYNEQFF. Written as DNA, the CDR3 is TGCGCCAGCAGCCTAGAAGCGGGAGGGTACAATGAGCAGTTCTTC.